The 13 T cell receptor beta chains given below trace back to one sample, sequenced in a study of human versus mouse CDR3 diversity and MHC coevolution. The table came from immunoSEQ multiplex PCR; TCRdb's copy has only in-frame clones and leaves some out. The sample yields 60,000 or so clones, around 94% seen once. Sequenced material: naive CD4+ T cells from blood. Noted subset: CD45RO-negative CD62L-positive naive CD4 T cells. These receptors all come from a person between 55 and 69 years old in good health.

V and J are TRBV11-1 and TRBJ2-5; the D gene is possibly TRBD1 (6 bases). The V gene lost 3 bases and the J gene lost 4 bases, with 15 bases spanning the gap. Germline CDR1 and CDR2: SGHAT and FQDESV (reference sequence). The CDR3 is 15 residues long. CDR3 protein: CASSFRTGSGETQYF. The CDR3 DNA is TGTGCCAGCAGCTTTCGCACAGGGTCGGGAGAGACCCAGTACTTC.

This chain joins TRBV2 and TRBJ2-7; 11 bases map to TRBD2. The CDR3 runs 15 residues. With V trimmed by 7 bases and J by 7 bases, 12 bases remained unmatched. Looked up from germline, CDR1 is SNHLY and CDR2 is FYNNEI. CDR3 nucleotide sequence: TGTGCCAGCACCCAAACGACTAGCGGGATGAATGAGCAGTACTTC. It encodes CASTQTTSGMNEQYF.

This chain connects TRBV6-4 to TRBJ2-7; TRBD2 might be the D (5 bases). The CDR3 has 14 amino acids. The germline V gene encodes CDR1 MRHNA and CDR2 SNTAGT. Trimming left V 8 bases short and J 0 bases short, with 14 bases between. The CDR3: CASAGNKHSYEQYF. CDR3 nucleotides: TGTGCCAGCGCCGGGAACAAGCACTCCTACGAGCAGTACTTC.

The chain couples TRBV18 to TRBJ2-7; 7 bases map to TRBD2. Trimming removed 3 bases from V and 4 bases from J; junction bases left unmatched: 9. This CDR3 spans 15 amino acids. The germline gives CDR1 KGHSH, CDR2 LQKENI. Here the CDR3 DNA reads TGTGCCAGCTCACCCGCTAGCGGAGCCGGATACGAGCAGTACTTC. This encodes CASSPASGAGYEQYF.

V gene TRBV6-5 combines with J gene TRBJ2-7; tentative D call: TRBD1 (6 bases). Trimming stripped 7 bases from V and 7 bases from J, with 14 bases between. The CDR3 sequence is 12 residues long. Germline V gene data show CDR1 as MNHEY and CDR2 as SVGAGI. This CDR3 reads CASILRQGEQYF. DNA for the CDR3: TGTGCCAGCATTCTTCGTCAGGGGGAGCAGTACTTC.

On this clone itself: Additional DNA sequences in this sample encode the identical CDR3. The chain employs TRBV5-1 and TRBJ2-1, with 9 bases fitting TRBD2. This CDR3 spans 19 amino acids. J gave up 0 bases and V 2 bases, and 12 bases lay outside the gene matches. The germline CDR1 and CDR2 sequences are SGHRS and YFSETQ. The CDR3 loop is CASSFGLAGGLSSYNEQFF. Written as DNA, the CDR3 is TGCGCCAGCAGCTTCGGGCTGGCGGGAGGGCTGAGCTCCTACAATGAGCAGTTCTTC.

Regarding this clone: At one of its ends the junction is not consistent with the germline gene, which may arise from a read error. V is TRBV11-3 and J is TRBJ2-1, with D maybe TRBD2 (5 bases). The CDR3 has 14 residues. The germline V gene encodes CDR1 SGHNT and CDR2 YENEEA. CDR3 in amino acids: CASSLDYSDGEQFF. In DNA, the CDR3 is TGTGCCAGCAGCCTAGACTACAGTGACGGTGAGCAGTTCTTC.

This sequence joins TRBV29-1 and TRBJ2-4; 12 bases are shared with TRBD1. Trimming cost V 6 bases and J 6 bases; bases outside gene matches: 18. Germline V gives CDR1 SQVTM, CDR2 ANQGSEA. CDR3 size: 18 residues. CDR3 sequence reads: CSVWKSGDRGPHRNIQYF. The CDR3 DNA is TGCAGCGTCTGGAAGTCCGGGGACAGGGGGCCTCACAGAAACATTCAGTACTTC.

The gene calls are TRBV5-1 and TRBJ2-2; TRBD2 matches at 11 bases. The ends lost 0 bases at V and 1 base at J; junction bases unmatched: 11. CDR3 size: 20 residues. Germline assignment: CDR1 SGHRS and CDR2 YFSETQ. The CDR3, as DNA: TGCGCCAGCAGCTTGGCGGTGACTAGCGGGAAAAAAAGGAACACCGGGGAGCTGTTTTTT. Residues: CASSLAVTSGKKRNTGELFF.

The chain combines TRBV9 with TRBJ2-3, with D perhaps matching TRBD2 (5 bases). Germline CDR1 is SGDLS and CDR2 is YYNGEE. The CDR3 loop spans 15 amino acids. V was shortened by 3 bases and J by 3 bases, with 14 bases between the two germline ends. CDR3 in amino acids: CASSAGLRGTDTQYF. In DNA, the CDR3 is TGTGCCAGCAGCGCCGGACTCCGAGGGACAGATACGCAGTATTTT.

The chain has TRBV5-1 and TRBJ2-1; 7 bases fit TRBD2. CDR1 and CDR2 from the germline V gene are SGHRS and YFSETQ. The CDR3 is made up of 13 amino acids. V lost 5 bases and J lost 4; bases outside the gene matches: 3. This CDR3 reads CASSREVYNEQFF. CDR3 bases: TGCGCCAGCAGTCGGGAGGTATACAATGAGCAGTTCTTC.

The V and J genes are TRBV7-9 and TRBJ2-1; D remains ambiguous. Germline lookup yields CDR1 SEHNR and CDR2 FQNEAQ (reference sequence). V shed 0 bases and J shed 6 bases, with 9 bases lying between them. This CDR3 region has 14 residues. The CDR3 DNA reads TGTGCCAGCAGCTTAGCGCTGGCTAGCAATGAGCAGTTCTTC. This gives the protein CASSLALASNEQFF.

V is TRBV2 and J is TRBJ1-2; 7 bases are a match to TRBD1. This CDR3 has 14 residues. CDR1 and CDR2 (germline): SNHLY, FYNNEI. J lost 2 bases, V lost 2 bases, and 2 bases had no gene match. The CDR3 region is CASSERGQNYGYTF. As DNA, the CDR3 is TGTGCCAGCAGTGAAAGGGGACAGAACTATGGCTACACCTTC.